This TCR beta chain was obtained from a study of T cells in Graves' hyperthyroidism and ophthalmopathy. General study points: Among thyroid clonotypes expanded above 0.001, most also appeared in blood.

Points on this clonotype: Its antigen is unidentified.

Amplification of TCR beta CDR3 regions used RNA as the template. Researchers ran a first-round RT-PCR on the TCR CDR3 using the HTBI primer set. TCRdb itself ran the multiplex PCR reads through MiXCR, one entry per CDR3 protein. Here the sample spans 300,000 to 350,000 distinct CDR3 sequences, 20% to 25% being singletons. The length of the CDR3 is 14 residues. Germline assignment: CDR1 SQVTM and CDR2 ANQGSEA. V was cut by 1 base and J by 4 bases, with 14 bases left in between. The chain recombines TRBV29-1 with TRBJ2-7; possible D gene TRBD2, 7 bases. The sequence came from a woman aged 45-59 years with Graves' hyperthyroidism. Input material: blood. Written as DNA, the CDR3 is TGCAGCGTTGAAGTCCCGAAGGGGGGGTACGAGCAGTACTTC. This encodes CSVEVPKGGYEQYF.